This TCR beta chain comes out of a study of blood T cell repertoires in COVID-19. Study information: Both acute and convalescent COVID-19 samples were obtained from the United States, Italy and Spain. Nucleic acid was either cDNA or gDNA, and it came from T cells, B-cell-depleted T cells, or PBMCs.

In the original analysis: Amplification of reference gene primers provided the estimated nucleated cell counts. Clones were read by immunoSEQ multiplex PCR, and TCRdb kept only the in-frame ones, dropping some. For V, J and clone size, that table is used; D and trimming come from the DNA. The sample records roughly 20,000 clones, about four fifths being singletons. The source is an elderly man with acute or convalescent COVID-19. Sequenced sample: peripheral blood.

The CDR3 loop reads CASSRQDISGNTIYF. CDR3 DNA sequence: TGTGCCAGTAGTCGACAGGACATCTCTGGAAACACCATATATTTT. The rearrangement joins TRBV19 to TRBJ1-3; D is perhaps TRBD1 (6 bases). The ends were cut back, 5 bases at V and 0 bases at J, with 11 bases in the middle. This CDR3 region has 15 residues. Germline CDR1 is LNHDA and CDR2 is SQIVND (reference sequence).